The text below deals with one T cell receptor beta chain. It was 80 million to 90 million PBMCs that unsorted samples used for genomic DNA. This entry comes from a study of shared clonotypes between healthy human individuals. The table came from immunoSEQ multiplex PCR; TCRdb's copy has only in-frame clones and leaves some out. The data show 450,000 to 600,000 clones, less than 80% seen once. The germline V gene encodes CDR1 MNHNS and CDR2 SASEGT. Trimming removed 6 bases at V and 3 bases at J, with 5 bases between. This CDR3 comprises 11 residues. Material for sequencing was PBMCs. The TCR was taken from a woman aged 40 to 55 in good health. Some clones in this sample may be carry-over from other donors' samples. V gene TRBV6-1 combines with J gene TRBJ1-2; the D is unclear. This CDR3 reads CASSPDYGYTF. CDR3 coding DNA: TGTGCCAGCAGCCCTGACTATGGCTACACCTTC.